This T cell receptor beta chain was documented in a study of blood T cells in healthy people across ages. This clonotype was picked up many times. Primed by a sample-barcoded 5' primer and a J-beta primer mix, a second PCR proceeded for 7 to 11 cycles. MiXCR, run by TCRdb on the 5' RACE reads, gives a single entry per CDR3 protein. The data hold 1.6 million or so distinct CDR3 sequences, with about 35% observed a single time. Germline-derived CDR1 and CDR2 are MNHEY and SMNVEV (reference sequence). V lost 2 bases, J lost 0 bases, and 11 bases stayed unmatched. The CDR3 spans 18 residues. This sequence originates from a woman in her thirties in good health. The specimen sequenced was blood. V is TRBV27 and J is TRBJ2-7; 9 nucleotides agree with TRBD1. The CDR3 reads CASSLRGVGTGSSYEQYF. The CDR3 nucleotides read TGTGCCAGCAGTTTAAGGGGGGTCGGGACAGGGAGCTCCTACGAGCAGTACTTC.